This TCR beta chain is from a study of blood T cells in healthy people across ages. This CDR3 region has 14 residues. V gave up 6 bases and J gave up 11 bases; unmatched junction bases: 15. Germline V gene sequence: CDR1 DFQATT, CDR2 SNEGSKA (reference sequence). Next came a second PCR, run for about 6 to 12 cycles, which used a sample-barcoded 5' primer along with a J-beta primer mix. MiXCR, run by TCRdb on the 5' RACE reads, gives a single entry per CDR3 protein. The sample holds 790,000 or so distinct CDR3 sequences; about 47% are singletons and the top ten take around 18%. The material sequenced was blood. The receptor was derived from an elderly man in good health. The V gene is TRBV20-1, the J gene TRBJ2-5, with TRBD2 matching 10 bases. The CDR3 is CSATRTSGDNEQYF. The CDR3 DNA is TGCAGTGCGACTCGGACTAGCGGTGACAATGAGCAGTACTTC.